This passage covers 5 T cell receptor beta chains from one sample sequenced in a study of shared clonotypes between healthy human individuals (dated by TCRdb to the early 2020s). Libraries were constructed by the immunoSEQ multiplex PCR assay. Here the immuneACCESS table is served through TCRdb, limited to in-frame sequences with V and J called. Missing clones are a known gap in these copies; in checked studies unresolved V genes cover under half, and the rest lacks a known reason. The sample table contains roughly 1,100,000 clones; only one count was recorded for 75% of them. The ten largest clones represent about 1.5% of the sample. The sequencing input was memory CD4+ T cells sorted from blood. The cell subset or site label here, explained by the study, means: CD45RA-negative fraction. These TCRs come from a man aged 18 to 30 in good health.

The chain couples TRBV6-1 to TRBJ1-1; a weak D match, TRBD1 (5 bases). Between the trimmed V and J ends, which lost 1 base and 0 bases, there was a span of 9 bases. CDR1 and CDR2 (germline): MNHNS, SASEGT. The CDR3 spans 15 residues. DNA of the CDR3: TGTGCCAGCAGTGAAGGCGCAGGGCTGAACACTGAAGCTTTCTTT. It yields the protein CASSEGAGLNTEAFF.

The chain is built from TRBV5-6 and TRBJ1-2, with TRBD1 identical over 10 bases. J was trimmed by 4 bases and V by 4 bases; bases with no gene match: 4. Germline assignment: CDR1 SGHDT and CDR2 YYEEEE. This CDR3 region has 14 residues. The CDR3 reads CASSMDRGSYGYTF. The CDR3, as DNA: TGTGCCAGCAGCATGGACAGGGGGAGCTATGGCTACACCTTC.

V is TRBV5-1 and J is TRBJ2-5; TRBD2 agrees at 14 bases. Germline V gene data show CDR1 as SGHRS and CDR2 as YFSETQ. CDR3 size: 16 residues. Trimming took 4 bases from V and 5 from J; bases not matched to a gene: 7. The CDR3 reads CASSRGTSGSSETQYF. The CDR3 DNA is TGCGCCAGCAGCCGGGGGACTAGCGGGAGCTCTGAGACCCAGTACTTC.

V is TRBV2 and J is TRBJ1-1; D might be TRBD1 (6 bases). With 8 bases removed from V and 3 bases from J, the gap between germline ends came to 19 bases. The CDR3 runs 15 residues. Germline V gene data show CDR1 as SNHLY and CDR2 as FYNNEI. DNA of the CDR3: TGTGCCAGCGGGGGCTCAGGACAACTCTACACTGAAGCTTTCTTT. This sequence encodes CASGGSGQLYTEAFF. Filled out from reference TRBV2 and TRBJ1-1, the complete variable domain reads EPEVTQTPSHQVTQMGQEVILRCVPISNHLYFYWYRQILGQKVEFLVSFYNNEISEKSEIFDDQFSVERPDGSNFTLKIRSTKLEDSAMYFCASGGSGQLYTEAFFGQGTRLTVV.

V and J are TRBV6-5 and TRBJ2-4; D assignment may be TRBD1 or TRBD2 (5 bases each). The germline CDR1 and CDR2 sequences are MNHEY and SVGAGI. V lost 7 bases, J lost 4 bases, and 8 bases lay in between. The CDR3 extends over 12 amino acids. The CDR3 spells CASTGQKNIQYF. The CDR3 bases are TGTGCCAGCACGGGGCAGAAAAACATTCAGTACTTC.